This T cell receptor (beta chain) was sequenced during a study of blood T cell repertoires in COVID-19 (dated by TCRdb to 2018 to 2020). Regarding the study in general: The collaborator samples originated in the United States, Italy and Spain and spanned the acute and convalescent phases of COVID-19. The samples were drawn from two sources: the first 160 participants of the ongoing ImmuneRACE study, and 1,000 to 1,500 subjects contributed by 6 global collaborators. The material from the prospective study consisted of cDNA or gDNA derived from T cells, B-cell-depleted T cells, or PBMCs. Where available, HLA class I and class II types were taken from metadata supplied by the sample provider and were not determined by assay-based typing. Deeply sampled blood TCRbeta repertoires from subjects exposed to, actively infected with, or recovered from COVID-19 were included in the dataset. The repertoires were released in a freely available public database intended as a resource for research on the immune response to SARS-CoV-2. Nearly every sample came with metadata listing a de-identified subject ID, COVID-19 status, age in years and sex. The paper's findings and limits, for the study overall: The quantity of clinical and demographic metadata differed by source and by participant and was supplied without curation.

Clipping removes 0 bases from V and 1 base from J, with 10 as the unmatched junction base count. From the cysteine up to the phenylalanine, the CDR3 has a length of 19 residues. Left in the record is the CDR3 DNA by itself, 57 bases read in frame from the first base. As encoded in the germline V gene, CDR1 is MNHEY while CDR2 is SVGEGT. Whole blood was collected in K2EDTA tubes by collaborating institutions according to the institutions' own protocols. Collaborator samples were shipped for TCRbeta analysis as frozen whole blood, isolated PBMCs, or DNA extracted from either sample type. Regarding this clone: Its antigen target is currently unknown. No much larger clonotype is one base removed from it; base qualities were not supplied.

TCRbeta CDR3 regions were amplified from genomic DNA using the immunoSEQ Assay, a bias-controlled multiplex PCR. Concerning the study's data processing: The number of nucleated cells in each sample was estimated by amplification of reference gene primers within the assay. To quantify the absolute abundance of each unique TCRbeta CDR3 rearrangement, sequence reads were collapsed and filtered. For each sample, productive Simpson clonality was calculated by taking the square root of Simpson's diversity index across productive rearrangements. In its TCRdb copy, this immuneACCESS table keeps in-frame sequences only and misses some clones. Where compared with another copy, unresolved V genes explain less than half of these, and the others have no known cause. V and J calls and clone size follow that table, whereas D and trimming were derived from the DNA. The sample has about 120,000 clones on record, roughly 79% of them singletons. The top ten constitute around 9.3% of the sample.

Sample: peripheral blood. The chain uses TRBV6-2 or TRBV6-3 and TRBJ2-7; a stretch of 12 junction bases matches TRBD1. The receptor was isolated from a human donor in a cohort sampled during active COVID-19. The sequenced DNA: TGTGCCAGCAGTTACTCTGGGGACAGGGGGCCCTCAGCATCCTACGAGCAGTACTTC. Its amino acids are CASSYSGDRGPSASYEQYF.